The 18 T cell receptor beta chains below come from one sample, sequenced in a study of glioma-infiltrating T cells. Using RNA template, CDR3s of TCR alpha and beta were amplified with iRepertoire arm-PCR. MiXCR, run by TCRdb on the multiplex PCR reads, gives a single entry per CDR3 protein. The sample shows fewer than 500,000 distinct CDR3 sequences, roughly two fifths of them seen only once. The material sequenced was glioma tissue, nonneoplastic brain tissue, or PBMCs (not recorded which). The receptors shown here come from a human donor with low-grade glioma or glioblastoma, undergoing nonglioma brain surgery, or in good health (not recorded which).

The chain employs TRBV18 and TRBJ2-7; D perhaps matches TRBD2 (6 bases). V lost 2 bases to trimming and J lost 5 bases, with 10 bases between them. The CDR3 runs 13 residues. From germline, CDR1 is KGHSH and CDR2 LQKENI. Here the CDR3 reads CASSPAGSDEQYF. CDR3 bases: TGTGCCAGCTCACCAGCCGGGAGCGACGAGCAGTACTTC.

As concerns this clonotype: A read error is possible here, since a much larger clone lies one base away. This chain uses TRBV6-9 with TRBJ2-1; D not resolved. The CDR3 sequence is 17 residues long. The germline V and J ends were trimmed by 4 bases and 10 bases, with 26 bases remaining between them. In germline, CDR1 is MNHGY, CDR2 SVAAGI. The CDR3 DNA is TGTGCCAGCAGTTTCCCCCTTCCACGCGTCGACGTGCAGGAGCAGTTCTTC. Encoded protein: CASSFPLPRVDVQEQFF.

The chain joins TRBV20-1 to TRBJ1-1; D is undetermined. Trimming took 5 bases from V and 2 from J, leaving 9 bases between them. This CDR3 region has 12 residues. The V gene's germline CDR1 is DFQATT and CDR2 SNEGSKA (reference sequence). The CDR3 sequence is CSALERNTEAFF. The DNA of the CDR3 is TGCAGTGCTCTGGAAAGAAACACTGAAGCTTTCTTT.

V and J are TRBV24-1 and TRBJ2-2; 8 nucleotides match TRBD1. After removal of 6 bases from V and 7 bases from J, the junction contained 12 bases not matched to a gene. This CDR3 is built from 16 residues. CDR1 KGHDR and CDR2 SFDVKD come from the germline V gene. The CDR3 coding sequence is TGTGCCACCAGTACCCAACACAGGGGGTTCGGCGGGGAGCTGTTTTTT. This gives the protein CATSTQHRGFGGELFF.

The CDR3 DNA reads as TGTGCCAGCACCATTGGGGGGGGGTCCGATACGCAGTATTTT. Its protein product is CASTIGGGSDTQYF. The chain is built from TRBV5-5 and TRBJ2-3; 7 bases line up with TRBD2. V was clipped by 6 bases and J by 6 bases; unmatched bases: 10. This CDR3 is built from 14 residues. CDR1 and CDR2 from the germline V gene are SGHKS and YYEKEE (reference sequence). The complete variable domain, with remaining parts taken from reference TRBV5-5 and TRBJ2-3, reads DAGVTQSPTHLIKTRGQQVTLRCSPISGHKSVSWYQQVLGQGPQFIFQYYEKEERGRGNFPDRFSARQFPNYSSELNVNALLLGDSALYLCASTIGGGSDTQYFGPGTRLTVL.

This chain uses TRBV5-1 with TRBJ2-3; 8 nucleotides agree with TRBD2. Per the germline V gene, CDR1 is SGHRS and CDR2 is YFSETQ. CDR3 size: 15 residues. Losses at the gene ends were 2 bases for V and 3 bases for J; bases not matched to a gene: 5. The CDR3: CASSFSGMRTDTQYF. The CDR3 coding sequence is TGCGCCAGCAGCTTTAGCGGGATGAGAACAGATACGCAGTATTTT.

In this sample, this clonotype turned up many times. The chain carries TRBV4-1 and TRBJ1-2, with D possibly matching TRBD1 (5 bases). This CDR3 has 14 amino acids. Looked up from germline, CDR1 is MGHRA and CDR2 is YSYEKL. Trimming stripped 5 bases from V and 6 bases from J, with 16 bases between. For the CDR3, the DNA is TGCGCCAGCAGCTATACCGGGACGAGAGATGGCTACACCTTC. This translates into CASSYTGTRDGYTF.

This clonotype was recorded many times. V usage is TRBV27 and J usage is TRBJ1-1, with D unresolved. From germline, CDR1 is MNHEY and CDR2 SMNVEV (reference sequence). The ends were cut back, 3 bases at V and 0 bases at J, with 5 bases in the middle. This CDR3 has 13 residues. CDR3 DNA: TGTGCCAGCAGTTTCGGCATGAACACTGAAGCTTTCTTT. Its protein product is CASSFGMNTEAFF.

About this clonotype: At one of its ends the junction is not consistent with the germline gene, which may arise from a read error. The chain joins TRBV6-2 or TRBV6-3 to TRBJ2-5; 7 bases match TRBD2. CDR1 and CDR2 from the germline V gene are MNHEY and SVGEGT. The CDR3 covers 14 residues. The CDR3 nucleotides read TGTGCCATCAGTGACGCGGGAGACGCAGAGACCCAGTACTTC. It yields the protein CAISDAGDAETQYF.

This clonotype showed up just a few times. J is TRBJ1-2 and V is TRBV5-4, with 7 positions matching TRBD1. Germline assignment: CDR1 SGHNT and CDR2 YYREEE (reference sequence). There are 13 residues in the CDR3. After removal of 5 bases from V and 1 base from J, the junction contained 2 bases not matched to a gene. CDR3: CASRGQNNYGYTF. Written as DNA, the CDR3 is TGTGCCAGCAGGGGACAGAATAACTATGGCTACACCTTC.

Turning to this clonotype: A read error may account for a junction end that differs from germline. J is TRBJ1-4 and V is TRBV20-1, with D unclear. CDR1 and CDR2 (germline): DFQATT, SNEGSKA (reference sequence). The CDR3 extends over 15 amino acids. The CDR3 here is CSDRSHRMEYEKLFF. In DNA form, the CDR3 reads TGCAGTGATAGATCCCACCGGATGGAATATGAAAAACTGTTTTTT.

The chain links TRBV11-2 to TRBJ2-1, with 11 bases that match TRBD2. There are 20 residues in the CDR3. V lost 4 bases and J lost 4; bases outside the gene matches: 18. Germline CDR1 reads SGHAT; CDR2 reads FQNNGV. The DNA of the CDR3 is TGTGCCAGCAGCTCCTTGGTATGGGCTAGCGGGAGGCCTACTTACAATGAGCAGTTCTTC. Protein product: CASSSLVWASGRPTYNEQFF.

This clonotype was picked up a small number of times. This chain links TRBV6-1 with TRBJ2-1; TRBD2 aligns across 7 bases. Trimming removed 5 bases from V and 7 bases from J; junction bases left unmatched: 8. The CDR3 loop spans 14 amino acids. The germline gives CDR1 MNHNS, CDR2 SASEGT. The CDR3 nucleotides read TGTGCCAGCAGTTTCTTGGGTAGCGGGAATGAGCAGTTCTTC. This encodes CASSFLGSGNEQFF.

Many counts were recorded for this clonotype. The rearrangement links TRBV4-3 to TRBJ1-1; D not resolved. Trimming pared 1 base from V and 10 bases from J, leaving 13 bases between. Germline loops: CDR1 LGHNA, CDR2 YSLEER. The CDR3 spans 13 residues. CDR3 sequence reads: CASSQGRRLGAFF. DNA of the CDR3: TGCGCCAGCAGCCAAGGACGGAGGCTCGGAGCTTTCTTT.

The chain is built from TRBV7-4 and TRBJ1-2, with 9 positions matching TRBD1. CDR1 SGHVT and CDR2 SQSDAQ come from the germline V gene. CDR3 size: 15 residues. The ends lost 5 bases at V and 4 bases at J; junction bases unmatched: 8. CDR3 sequence: CASSTGGGDVYGYTF. The CDR3 DNA sequence: TGTGCCAGCAGCACAGGGGGCGGAGATGTCTATGGCTACACCTTC.

With regard to this clonotype: A read error may be the cause here, since a much bigger clone is one base away. This chain joins TRBV6-5 and TRBJ2-7, with a possible D match to TRBD2 (5 bases). The germline V gene encodes CDR1 MNHEY and CDR2 SVGAGI. The CDR3 is 14 residues long. The CDR3: CASNYSRGLYEQYF. The CDR3 nucleotides are TGTGCCAGCAATTACTCGAGAGGGTTATACGAGCAGTACTTC.

The chain uses TRBV18 and TRBJ2-3; 12 bases are shared with TRBD2. V lost 8 bases to trimming and J lost 6 bases; unmatched junction nucleotides: 6. The CDR3 has 14 residues. The germline V gene has CDR1 KGHSH and CDR2 LQKENI. CDR3 protein: CASARLAGEDTQYF. The DNA of the CDR3 is TGTGCCAGCGCCCGACTAGCGGGAGAGGATACGCAGTATTTT. Looking up the rest from reference TRBV18 and TRBJ2-3 gives the full variable domain: NAGVMQNPRHLVRRRGQEARLRCSPMKGHSHVYWYRQLPEEGLKFMVYLQKENIIDESGMPKERFSAEFPKEGPSILRIQQVVRGDSAAYFCASARLAGEDTQYFGPGTRLTVL.

V is TRBV2 and J is TRBJ1-4; 9 bases are shared with TRBD1. Germline V lookup: CDR1 SNHLY, CDR2 FYNNEI. The CDR3 contains 14 residues. The V and J ends lost 6 bases and 6 bases, in that order; junction bases with no gene match: 5. The CDR3 bases are TGTGCCAGCAGCGGGACAGGGACCCATGAAAAACTGTTTTTT. Its protein is CASSGTGTHEKLFF. Based on the CDR3 plus reference TRBV2 and TRBJ1-4, the full variable domain is EPEVTQTPSHQVTQMGQEVILRCVPISNHLYFYWYRQILGQKVEFLVSFYNNEISEKSEIFDDQFSVERPDGSNFTLKIRSTKLEDSAMYFCASSGTGTHEKLFFGSGTQLSVL.